One sample yielded the 9 T cell receptor beta chains listed below, sequenced in a study of T-cell reconstitution after alpha-beta-depleted transplantation in children. A library of TCRbeta sequences, prepared with unique molecular identifiers, was generated. TCRdb reprocessed the PCR reads via MiXCR and lists one record per CDR3 protein. The table has hundreds of thousands of distinct CDR3 sequences, 6.5% to 9% seen once. These TCRs' antigens remain unknown. Whole-study results and caveats: T-cell counts and diversity at one year post-transplant came mainly from newly produced T cells.

The input for sequencing was peripheral blood, taken 360 days after TCRalphabeta/CD19-depleted stem cell transplant. The receptor set was obtained from a female patient aged 2 to 10 who had a stem cell transplant for Fanconi anemia, so the T cells may come from the graft donor.

This clonotype has a handful of counts. The chain links TRBV9 to TRBJ2-1; no reliable D call. The CDR3 is 15 amino acids. CDR1 and CDR2 from the germline V gene are SGDLS and YYNGEE. Between the trimmed V and J ends, which lost 0 bases and 6 bases, there was a span of 13 bases. The CDR3 here is CASSVVAATRNEQFF. As DNA, the CDR3 is TGTGCCAGCAGCGTAGTGGCGGCTACCCGCAATGAGCAGTTCTTC.

At least ten counts were recorded for this clonotype. The V and J genes are TRBV29-1 and TRBJ2-1, with a tentative D call TRBD2 (7 bases). The CDR3 length is 17 residues. Trimming removed 8 bases at V and 4 bases at J, with 27 bases between. Germline lookup yields CDR1 SQVTM and CDR2 ANQGSEA. CDR3 region: CSLLGGGIAGAYNEQFF. CDR3 nucleotides: TGCAGCCTCTTGGGAGGAGGAATCGCGGGGGCTTACAATGAGCAGTTCTTC.

This clonotype appeared a few times. CDR3: CASRQFTVGHEKLFF. The CDR3 coding sequence is TGTGCCAGCAGACAATTCACAGTGGGGCATGAAAAACTGTTTTTT. V usage is TRBV12-3 or TRBV12-4 and J usage is TRBJ1-4; D possibly corresponds to TRBD1 (5 bases). This CDR3 region has 15 residues. The V end was cut by 6 bases, the J end by 6 bases, with 17 bases between.

This clonotype was seen a handful of times. The chain links TRBV20-1 to TRBJ2-5, with 12 bases matching TRBD2. V was clipped by 2 bases and J by 4 bases; unmatched bases: 8. This CDR3 contains 16 residues. CDR1 is DFQATT and CDR2 is SNEGSKA in the germline V gene (reference sequence). CDR3 sequence: CSARLSSGGALETQYF. CDR3 nucleotides: TGCAGTGCTAGACTCTCTAGCGGGGGGGCGTTAGAGACCCAGTACTTC.

The J gene is TRBJ1-5, the V gene TRBV10-3; the match to TRBD1 covers 8 bases. The CDR3 loop spans 16 amino acids. The J segment lost 0 bases and the V segment lost 0 bases, leaving 1 base of the junction unmatched. Germline loops: CDR1 ENHRY, CDR2 SYGVKD. CDR3: CAISESDRGSNQPQHF. CDR3 bases: TGTGCCATCAGTGAGTCCGACAGGGGTAGCAATCAGCCCCAGCATTTT.

By share of the sample, this clonotype is medium-sized. The chain couples TRBV28 to TRBJ2-7; D is possibly TRBD1 or TRBD2 (6 bases each). CDR1 is MDHEN and CDR2 is SYDVKM in the germline V gene. Trimming left V 6 bases short and J 0 bases short, with 12 bases between. The CDR3 covers 14 residues. CDR3 in DNA: TGTGCCAGCAGCTTCGGGGGCTCCTCCTACGAGCAGTACTTC. Translation gives CASSFGGSSYEQYF.

The gene calls are TRBV18 and TRBJ2-7; no reliable D call. The germline V gene encodes CDR1 KGHSH and CDR2 LQKENI. The CDR3 consists of 13 residues. Trimming removed 5 bases at V and 6 bases at J, with 14 bases between. DNA of the CDR3: TGTGCCAGCTCATCCACAGCCGTGTCCGAGCAGTACTTC. It encodes CASSSTAVSEQYF.

This clonotype was picked up many times. The V gene is TRBV12-3 or TRBV12-4, the J gene TRBJ2-3; TRBD2 matches at 8 bases. The V segment lost 6 bases and the J segment 5 bases; nucleotides outside the gene matches: 1. The CDR3 totals 12 residues. This CDR3 is CASRTSVDTQYF. The CDR3 region has the DNA TGTGCCAGCAGGACTAGCGTAGATACGCAGTATTTT.

This chain uses TRBV30 with TRBJ1-5, with D possibly matching TRBD1 (5 bases). This CDR3 has 13 amino acids. Per the germline V gene, CDR1 is GTSNPN and CDR2 is SVGIG (reference sequence). Between the trimmed V and J ends, which lost 1 base and 4 bases, there was a span of 8 bases. The CDR3 loop reads CAWSEGNNQPQHF. In nucleotides, the CDR3 is TGTGCCTGGAGTGAGGGGAATAATCAGCCCCAGCATTTT.